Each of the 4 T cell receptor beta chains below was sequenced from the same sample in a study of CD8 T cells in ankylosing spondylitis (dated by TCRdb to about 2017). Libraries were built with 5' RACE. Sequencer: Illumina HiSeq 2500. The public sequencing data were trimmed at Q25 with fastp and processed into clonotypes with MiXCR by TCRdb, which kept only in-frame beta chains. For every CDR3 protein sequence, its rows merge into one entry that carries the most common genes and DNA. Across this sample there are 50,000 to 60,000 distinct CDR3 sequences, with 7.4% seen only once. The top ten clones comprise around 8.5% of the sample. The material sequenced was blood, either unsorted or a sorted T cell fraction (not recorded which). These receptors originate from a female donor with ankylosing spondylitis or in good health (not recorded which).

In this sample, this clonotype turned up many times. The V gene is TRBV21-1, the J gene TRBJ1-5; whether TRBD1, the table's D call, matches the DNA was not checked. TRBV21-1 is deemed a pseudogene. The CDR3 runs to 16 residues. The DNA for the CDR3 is TGTGCCAGCAGCAAAGAGGACAGGACCCACAATCAGCCCCAGCATTTT. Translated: CASSKEDRTHNQPQHF.

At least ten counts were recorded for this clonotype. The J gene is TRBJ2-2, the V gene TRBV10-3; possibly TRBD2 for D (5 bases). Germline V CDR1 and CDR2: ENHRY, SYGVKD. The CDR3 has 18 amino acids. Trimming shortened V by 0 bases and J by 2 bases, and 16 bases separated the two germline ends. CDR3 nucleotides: TGTGCCATCAGTGAGTCGGTATACGGACGGACTAACACCGGGGAGCTGTTTTTT. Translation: CAISESVYGRTNTGELFF.

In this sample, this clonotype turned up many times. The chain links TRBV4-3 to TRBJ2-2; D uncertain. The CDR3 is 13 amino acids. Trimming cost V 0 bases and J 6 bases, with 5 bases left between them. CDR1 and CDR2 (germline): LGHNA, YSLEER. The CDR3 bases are TGCGCCAGCAGCCAAGATGTATCCGGGGAGCTGTTTTTT. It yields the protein CASSQDVSGELFF.

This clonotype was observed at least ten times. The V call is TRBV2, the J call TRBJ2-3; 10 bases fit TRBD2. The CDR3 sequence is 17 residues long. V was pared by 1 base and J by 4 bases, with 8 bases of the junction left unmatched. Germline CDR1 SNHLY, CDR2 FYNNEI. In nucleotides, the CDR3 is TGTGCCAGCAGTGAAGTAGCTAGCGGGGGTGGATCAGATACGCAGTATTTT. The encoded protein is CASSEVASGGGSDTQYF.